Sequencing of this TCR beta chain was carried out in a study of OX40 agonist ivuxolimab in advanced cancers. The CDR3 length is 16 residues. V shed 4 bases, J shed 2 bases, and the junction held 10 bases outside the gene matches. Germline loops: CDR1 MDHEN, CDR2 SYDVKM. Profiling relied on immunoSEQ multiplex PCR, and the TCRdb table lists in-frame clones only, not all of them. This table holds approximately 80,000 clones, about 85% found once. The genes are TRBV28 and TRBJ2-7, with 8 bases lining up with TRBD2. This receptor was obtained from an adult with an advanced solid tumor such as melanoma, head and neck, liver or kidney cancer. This material consisted of CD4+ or CD8+ T cells sorted from blood, taken in a trial of the OX40 agonist ivuxolimab. CDR3 amino acids: CASSSPIVAGTYEQYF. DNA of the CDR3: TGTGCCAGCAGTTCCCCGATCGTAGCGGGAACCTACGAGCAGTACTTC. Together with reference TRBV28 and TRBJ2-7, the CDR3 gives the full variable domain: DVKVTQSSRYLVKRTGEKVFLECVQDMDHENMFWYRQDPGLGLRLIYFSYDVKMKEKGDIPEGYSVSREKKERFSLILESASTNQTSMYLCASSSPIVAGTYEQYFGPGTRLTVT.